This TCR beta chain was retrieved from a study of blood T cell repertoires in COVID-19. The overall study: The origin of the acute and convalescent COVID-19 samples was the United States, Italy and Spain. PBMCs, B-cell-depleted T cells, or T cells were the source of the cDNA or gDNA that made up the material.

How the authors handled the data: Counts of nucleated cells, estimated from reference gene primer amplification, were obtained. Measured with immunoSEQ multiplex PCR; TCRdb has only the in-frame clones, and not every one. V and J calls and clone size are given by that table; D and trimming were obtained from the DNA. The data contain approximately 190,000 clones, 82% of them singletons. Germline lookup yields CDR1 SGHAT and CDR2 FQNNGV. V lost 5 bases to trimming and J lost 4 bases; unmatched junction nucleotides: 10. CDR3 size: 15 residues. The sample holds a few counts of this clone. The rearrangement links TRBV11-2 to TRBJ2-5; TRBD1 aligns across 7 bases. The sequencing input was peripheral blood. The TCR originated in an older woman with COVID-19, enrolled during active disease. In DNA form, the CDR3 reads TGTGCCAGCAGCCTATCGGACAGGTGGCCAGAGACCCAGTACTTC. Protein product: CASSLSDRWPETQYF. Looking up the rest from reference TRBV11-2 and TRBJ2-5 gives the full variable domain: EAGVAQSPRYKIIEKRQSVAFWCNPISGHATLYWYQQILGQGPKLLIQFQNNGVVDDSQLPKDRFSAERLKGVDSTLKIQPAKLEDSAVYLCASSLSDRWPETQYFGPGTRLLVL.